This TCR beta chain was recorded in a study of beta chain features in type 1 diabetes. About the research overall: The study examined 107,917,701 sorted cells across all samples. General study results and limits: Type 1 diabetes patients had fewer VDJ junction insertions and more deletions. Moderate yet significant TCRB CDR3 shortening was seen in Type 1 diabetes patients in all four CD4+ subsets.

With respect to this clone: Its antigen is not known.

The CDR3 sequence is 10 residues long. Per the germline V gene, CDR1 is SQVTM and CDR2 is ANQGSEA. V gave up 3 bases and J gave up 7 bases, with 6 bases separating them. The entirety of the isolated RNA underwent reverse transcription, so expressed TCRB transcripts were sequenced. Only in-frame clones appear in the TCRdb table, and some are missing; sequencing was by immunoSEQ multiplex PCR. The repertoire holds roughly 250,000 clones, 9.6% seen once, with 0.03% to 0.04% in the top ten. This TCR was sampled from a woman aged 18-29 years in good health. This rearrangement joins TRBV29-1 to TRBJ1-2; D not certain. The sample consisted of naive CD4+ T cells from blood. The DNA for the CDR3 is TGCAGCGTTGAGGCATCTGGCTACACCTTC. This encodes CSVEASGYTF.